This T cell receptor beta chain emerged from a study of T-cell reconstitution after alpha-beta-depleted transplantation in children. Germline V gene data show CDR1 as SGHRS and CDR2 as YFSETQ. This CDR3 has 14 amino acids. The V and J ends lost 4 bases and 8 bases respectively, with 13 bases between them. Study-wide results and limits: Diversity of TCRbeta at day 60 was high in some patients, arising from surviving recipient T cells and thymic progenitors. One year post-transplant, T-cell counts and diversity were largely derived from T cells produced anew.

This clonotype was seen many times. Its specificity is unknown. The library targeted TCRbeta and was prepared with unique molecular identifiers. TCRdb fed the PCR reads into MiXCR, producing one record per CDR3 protein. The data contain fewer than 350,000 distinct CDR3 sequences, under 14% of them seen just once; the ten biggest clones take up 23%. The chain is built from TRBV5-1 and TRBJ1-6; possible D gene TRBD1, 5 bases. This sequence originates from a male patient under 10 years old who had a stem cell transplant for chronic granulomatous disease, so the T cells may come from the graft donor. The specimen was peripheral blood, collected 180 days after TCRalphabeta/CD19-depleted stem cell transplant. This CDR3 is CASSPQGKDSPLHF. The CDR3 DNA sequence: TGCGCCAGCAGCCCCCAGGGAAAGGATTCACCCCTCCACTTT.